The 16 T cell receptor beta chains below were found in one sample sequenced in a study of beta chain features in type 1 diabetes. Study outcomes and limitations: Researchers report that Type 1 diabetes patients had moderately but significantly shorter TCRB CDR3s across all four CD4+ subsets.

What these receptors recognize is not known. The investigators reverse transcribed all of the isolated RNA, so they sequenced expressed TCRB transcripts. Clones were sequenced by immunoSEQ multiplex PCR, and TCRdb holds only the in-frame ones, with some missing. The table lists around 140,000 clones, around 10% of them singletons. Sample: central memory CD4+ T cells from blood. The receptors derive from a man in his thirties or forties with type 1 diabetes.

J is TRBJ2-3 and V is TRBV19; TRBD1 agrees at 7 bases. J was trimmed by 0 bases and V by 7 bases; bases with no gene match: 7. The CDR3 consists of 15 residues. CDR1 is LNHDA, CDR2 SQIVND, per germline (reference sequence). CDR3 amino acids: CASTDRARSTDTQYF. In DNA, the CDR3 is TGTGCCAGTACCGACAGGGCCCGTAGCACAGATACGCAGTATTTT. The variable domain in full, completed from reference TRBV19 and TRBJ2-3, reads DGGITQSPKYLFRKEGQNVTLSCEQNLNHDAMYWYRQDPGQGLRLIYYSQIVNDFQKGDIAEGYSVSREKKESFPLTVTSAQKNPTAFYLCASTDRARSTDTQYFGPGTRLTVL.

The CDR3 spells CASSRQGSYNEQFF. The CDR3 DNA reads TGTGCCAGCAGCCGACAGGGATCCTACAATGAGCAGTTCTTC. The J gene is TRBJ2-1, the V gene TRBV7-8; 7 nucleotides line up with TRBD1. Germline V gene sequence: CDR1 SGHVS, CDR2 FQNEAQ. This CDR3 contains 14 residues. Trimming removed 5 bases from V and 1 base from J; junction bases left unmatched: 2.

This clone appeared a few times. The chain employs TRBV29-1 and TRBJ2-2, with 8 bases that match TRBD1. The ends lost 4 bases at V and 3 bases at J; junction bases unmatched: 1. Germline V gene sequence: CDR1 SQVTM, CDR2 ANQGSEA. There are 13 residues in the CDR3. The DNA for the CDR3 is TGCAGCGTTGGGACAGGGTACACCGGGGAGCTGTTTTTT. It encodes CSVGTGYTGELFF.

This clone was detected many times. The V call is TRBV2, the J call TRBJ2-1, with TRBD2 matching 10 bases. This CDR3 contains 12 residues. After removal of 6 bases from V and 10 bases from J, the junction contained 3 bases not matched to a gene. Germline CDR1 SNHLY, CDR2 FYNNEI. The CDR3 loop is CASRTSGHEQFF. In DNA form, the CDR3 reads TGTGCCAGCAGGACTAGCGGGCACGAGCAGTTCTTC.

A few counts support this clone. The chain joins TRBV4-2 to TRBJ1-1; TRBD1 matches 7 bases. The CDR3 extends over 14 amino acids. Germline assignment: CDR1 LGHNA and CDR2 YNFKEQ. Unmatched junction bases numbered 5, after V lost 6 bases and J lost 1 base. Here the CDR3 DNA reads TGTGCCAGCAGTCCCCGGGACAGGAACACTGAAGCTTTCTTT. Protein sequence: CASSPRDRNTEAFF.

The chain couples TRBV2 to TRBJ2-2; D call uncertain. Germline V gene data show CDR1 as SNHLY and CDR2 as FYNNEI. This CDR3 contains 14 residues. V lost 1 base to trimming and J lost 6 bases, with 9 bases between them. Written as DNA, the CDR3 is TGTGCCAGCAGTGAAGGACTTTCCCCCGGGGAGCTGTTTTTT. It specifies CASSEGLSPGELFF.

CDR3 region: CSVAPPADTQYF. The CDR3 DNA sequence: TGCAGCGTTGCCCCCCCGGCAGATACGCAGTATTTT. The rearrangement links TRBV29-1 to TRBJ2-3, with D unresolved. This CDR3 contains 12 residues. Germline assignment: CDR1 SQVTM and CDR2 ANQGSEA. The ends were cut back, 4 bases at V and 4 bases at J, with 9 bases in the middle.

This clone has a handful of counts. This chain joins TRBV7-9 and TRBJ1-1, with a possible D match to TRBD1 (6 bases). V lost 2 bases and J 8 bases, leaving 12 bases between the germline ends. This CDR3 is 13 amino acids long. Germline CDR1 and CDR2: SEHNR and FQNEAQ (reference sequence). This CDR3 reads CASSLRLQGEAFF. The CDR3 nucleotides are TGTGCCAGCAGCTTAAGGCTCCAGGGGGAAGCTTTCTTT.

This sequence joins TRBV7-2 and TRBJ1-2; D is uncertain. Per the germline V gene, CDR1 is SGHTA and CDR2 is FQGNSA. This CDR3 is built from 13 residues. The V end lost 2 bases, the J end lost 0 bases, and 4 bases lay between the germline ends. DNA of the CDR3: TGTGCCAGCAGCTTAAACACTAACTATGGCTACACCTTC. Protein product: CASSLNTNYGYTF.

V is TRBV5-6 and J is TRBJ1-2; TRBD1 is a possible D gene (5 bases). Trimming pared 0 bases from V and 1 base from J, leaving 7 bases between. In germline, CDR1 is SGHDT, CDR2 YYEEEE. There are 14 residues in the CDR3. CDR3 sequence: CASSLVQGNYGYTF. As DNA, the CDR3 is TGTGCCAGCAGCTTGGTTCAGGGTAACTATGGCTACACCTTC.

There are a few counts of this clone. The chain has TRBV7-6 and TRBJ2-7; tentative D call: TRBD1 (6 bases). V dropped 3 bases and J dropped 0 bases, with 9 bases sitting between them. The CDR3 consists of 14 residues. The germline V gene encodes CDR1 SGHVS and CDR2 FNYEAQ. The CDR3 DNA sequence: TGTGCCAGCAGCTTGACAGGTACCTCCTACGAGCAGTACTTC. Translation: CASSLTGTSYEQYF.

The rearrangement links TRBV28 to TRBJ2-7; 12 bases match TRBD2. With V trimmed by 6 bases and J by 2 bases, 11 bases remained unmatched. CDR1 is MDHEN and CDR2 is SYDVKM in the germline V gene. CDR3 length equals 17 residues. CDR3 nucleotides: TGTGCCAGCAGGATAACCTCTAGCGGGGGGGCTGCCTACGAGCAGTACTTC. Amino acid sequence: CASRITSSGGAAYEQYF.

A remark on this clone: Relative to the germline gene, one junction end is altered; a read error may explain this. V gene TRBV4-3 combines with J gene TRBJ1-2; tentative D call: TRBD1 (5 bases). CDR3 length equals 13 residues. CDR1 and CDR2 (germline): LGHNA, YSLEER. DNA for the CDR3: TGCGCCAGCAGCCAAGAGGTTTCCACAGGCAGGGCCTTC. It specifies CASSQEVSTGRAF.

V is TRBV5-1 and J is TRBJ2-7; weak D call: TRBD2 (5 bases). V lost 0 bases and J lost 0, with 10 bases in between. CDR1 and CDR2 from the germline V gene are SGHRS and YFSETQ. The length of the CDR3 is 15 residues. The CDR3 nucleotides are TGCGCCAGCAGCTTGGGGGAGCCGAGCTCCTACGAGCAGTACTTC. The encoded protein is CASSLGEPSSYEQYF.

This clone has just a few counts. The V and J genes are TRBV11-2 and TRBJ2-3, with TRBD1 as a possible D gene (6 bases). V was cut by 0 bases and J by 7 bases, with 11 bases left in between. Germline-derived CDR1 and CDR2 are SGHAT and FQNNGV. This CDR3 is built from 14 residues. The CDR3 DNA is TGTGCCAGCAGCTTAGAACCCACAGGGAATACGCAGTATTTT. Its translation: CASSLEPTGNTQYF.

This clone came up a few times. The chain is built from TRBV18 and TRBJ2-5; 7 nucleotides line up with TRBD1. V was pared by 2 bases and J by 1 base, with 7 bases of the junction left unmatched. This CDR3 region has 16 residues. Germline CDR1 KGHSH, CDR2 LQKENI. The CDR3 nucleotides read TGTGCCAGCTCACCATGGGACAGCCTCCCCCAAGAGACCCAGTACTTC. Translated, it gives CASSPWDSLPQETQYF. Full variable domain (remainder filled in from reference TRBV18 and TRBJ2-5): NAGVMQNPRHLVRRRGQEARLRCSPMKGHSHVYWYRQLPEEGLKFMVYLQKENIIDESGMPKERFSAEFPKEGPSILRIQQVVRGDSAAYFCASSPWDSLPQETQYFGPGTRLLVL.